The 7 T cell receptor beta chains below were found in one sample sequenced in a study of Graves' ophthalmopathy and Graves' hyperthyroidism. As the template, RNA transcripts were used to amplify TCR beta CDR3 regions. HTBI primers were employed in first-round RT-PCR, then a second-round multiplex PCR followed. TCRdb recomputed calls from the multiplex PCR reads with MiXCR, one row per CDR3 protein. Among 400,000 to 450,000 distinct CDR3 sequences listed, approximately 21% were seen once. Sequenced material: peripheral blood. Receptor source: a young woman with stable Graves' hyperthyroidism.

The table lists this clonotype with many counts. The chain has TRBV5-1 and TRBJ2-7; a weak D match, TRBD1 (6 bases). The length of the CDR3 is 16 residues. V was clipped by 0 bases and J by 4 bases, with 17 bases between them. CDR1 is SGHRS, CDR2 YFSETQ, per germline. CDR3 sequence: CASSLVSGAKRYEQYF. For the CDR3, the DNA is TGCGCCAGCAGCTTGGTTTCAGGGGCGAAGCGTTACGAGCAGTACTTC.

In DNA form, the CDR3 reads TGCGCCAGCAGCCAAGAAGTGGCAGCTAAATACAATGAGCAGTTCTTC. It yields the protein CASSQEVAAKYNEQFF. The chain uses TRBV4-1 and TRBJ2-1; D is undetermined. Germline V gene lookup returns CDR1 MGHRA and CDR2 YSYEKL. The CDR3 is 16 residues long. V was clipped by 0 bases and J by 4 bases, with 13 bases between them.

This clonotype has ten or more counts. The chain joins TRBV6-1 to TRBJ1-2; 7 bases map to TRBD1. V was pared by 6 bases and J by 2 bases, with 6 bases of the junction left unmatched. Germline V gene data show CDR1 as MNHNS and CDR2 as SASEGT. The CDR3 is 14 amino acids. In DNA form, the CDR3 reads TGTGCCAGCAGCGAACAGGGGCCGAACTATGGCTACACCTTC. This sequence encodes CASSEQGPNYGYTF.

The chain couples TRBV2 to TRBJ1-5; D gene unclear. V lost 3 bases and J 2 bases, leaving 11 bases between the germline ends. CDR1 and CDR2 (germline): SNHLY, FYNNEI. The CDR3 sequence is 15 residues long. Here the CDR3 reads CASSDAAVGNQPQHF. CDR3 DNA: TGTGCCAGCAGTGACGCGGCAGTTGGCAATCAGCCCCAGCATTTT.

The rearrangement joins TRBV6-1 to TRBJ2-7; 10 nucleotides line up with TRBD2. With 7 bases clipped from V and 7 bases from J, the junction kept 13 bases outside the gene matches. Germline V lookup: CDR1 MNHNS, CDR2 SASEGT. The CDR3 covers 15 residues. The CDR3 DNA sequence: TGTGCCAGCACCCCAGGGGAGCGGGGGGGCAGGGAGCAGTACTTC. Translated, it gives CASTPGERGGREQYF.

This clonotype was counted many times. The rearrangement uses TRBV6-1 and TRBJ2-7; 10 nucleotides agree with TRBD2. Germline values: CDR1 MNHNS, CDR2 SASEGT. Losses at the gene ends were 5 bases for V and 0 bases for J; bases not matched to a gene: 10. The CDR3 has 17 amino acids. As DNA, the CDR3 is TGTGCCAGCAGTAAGGGTCGGCTAGCGGGGGTCTCCTACGAGCAGTACTTC. Its protein product is CASSKGRLAGVSYEQYF.

This clonotype was seen more than once but under ten times. V usage is TRBV6-5 and J usage is TRBJ2-1, with TRBD2 identical over 16 bases. Trimming cost V 5 bases and J 3 bases; bases outside gene matches: 4. CDR1 and CDR2 from the germline V gene are MNHEY and SVGAGI. This CDR3 is built from 17 residues. DNA for the CDR3: TGTGCCAGCAGTCACGGGACTAGCGGGAGGGACTACAATGAGCAGTTCTTC. Protein: CASSHGTSGRDYNEQFF.